This TCR beta chain emerged from a study of PD-1 blockade in classical Hodgkin lymphoma. All the patients suffered relapse after autologous stem cell transplantation, and brentuximab vedotin exposure differed. The assay was immunoSEQ multiplex PCR, and TCRdb's table has in-frame clones only and misses some. The sample carries almost 100,000 clones, roughly 92% recorded once. The source material was peripheral blood mononuclear cells (PBMCs), sampled at baseline. The origin of this receptor is a human donor with classical Hodgkin lymphoma.

In DNA form, the CDR3 reads TGTGCCAGTAGCCAGGGACAGGGACTAAACTATGGCTACACCTTC. This gives the protein CASSQGQGLNYGYTF. V usage is TRBV19 and J usage is TRBJ1-2, with 9 positions matching TRBD1. The germline V gene has CDR1 LNHDA and CDR2 SQIVND (reference sequence). The V and J ends lost 6 bases and 2 bases, in that order; junction bases with no gene match: 7. The CDR3 runs to 15 residues.